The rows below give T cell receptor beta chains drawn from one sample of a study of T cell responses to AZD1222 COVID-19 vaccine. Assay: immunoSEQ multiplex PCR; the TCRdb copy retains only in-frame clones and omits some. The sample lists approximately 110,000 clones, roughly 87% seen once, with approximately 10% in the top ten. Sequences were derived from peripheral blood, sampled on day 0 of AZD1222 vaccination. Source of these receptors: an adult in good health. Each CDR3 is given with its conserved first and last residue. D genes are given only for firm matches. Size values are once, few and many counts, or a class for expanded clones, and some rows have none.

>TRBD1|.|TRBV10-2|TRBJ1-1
CASSEGQANTEAFF
TGCGCCAGCAGTGAGGGACAGGCAAACACTGAAGCTTTCTTT
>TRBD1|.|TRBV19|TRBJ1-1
CASSKTGQGNTEAFF
TGTGCCAGTAGTAAAACGGGACAGGGGAACACTGAAGCTTTCTTT
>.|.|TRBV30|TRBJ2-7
CAWSVLRGGEQYF
TGTGCCTGGAGTGTACTGCGGGGTGGCGAGCAGTACTTC
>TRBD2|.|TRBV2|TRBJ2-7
CASGQLAGGFGEQYF
TGTGCCAGCGGTCAACTAGCGGGAGGGTTCGGGGAGCAGTACTTC
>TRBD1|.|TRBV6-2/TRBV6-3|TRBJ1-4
CASSILPSGQGEPNEKLFF
TGTGCCAGCAGCATCCTGCCATCGGGACAGGGGGAACCTAATGAAAAACTGTTTTTT
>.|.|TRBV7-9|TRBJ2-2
CASSLGSGELFF
TGTGCCAGCAGCTTAGGGTCCGGGGAGCTGTTTTTT
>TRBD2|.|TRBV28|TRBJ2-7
CASSLTAGGPYEQYF
TGTGCCAGCAGTTTAACCGCGGGAGGCCCCTACGAGCAGTACTTC
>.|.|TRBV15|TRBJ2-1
CATSRPPLVSSSYNEQFF
TGTGCCACCAGCAGACCACCATTAGTCTCGAGCTCCTACAATGAGCAGTTCTTC
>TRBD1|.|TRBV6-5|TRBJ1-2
CASIRTGLYGYTF
TGTGCCAGCATTAGGACAGGACTCTATGGCTACACCTTC
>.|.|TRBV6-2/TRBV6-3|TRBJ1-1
CASSAGTEAFF
TGTGCCAGCAGTGCAGGAACTGAAGCTTTCTTT
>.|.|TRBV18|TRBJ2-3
CASSPPRAGPSTDTQYF
TGTGCCAGCTCACCACCGAGGGCAGGCCCTAGCACAGATACGCAGTATTTT
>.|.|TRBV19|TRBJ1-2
CASSIGEGTGYGYTF
TGTGCCAGTAGTATTGGGGAAGGGACGGGTTATGGCTACACCTTC
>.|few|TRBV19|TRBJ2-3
CASSTDQSTDTQYF
TGTGCCAGTAGTACGGACCAATCCACAGATACGCAGTATTTT
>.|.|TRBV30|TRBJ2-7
CAWSLTSYEQYF
TGTGCCTGGAGTTTGACCTCCTACGAGCAGTACTTC
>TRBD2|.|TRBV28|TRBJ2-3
CASSLSGRATDTQYF
TGTGCCAGCAGTTTAAGCGGGAGGGCTACCGATACGCAGTATTTT
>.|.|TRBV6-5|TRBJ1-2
CASSNPVYYGYTF
TGTGCCAGCAGTAACCCGGTTTACTATGGCTACACCTTC
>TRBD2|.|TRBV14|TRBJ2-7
CASSQGGLAAPYEQYF
TGTGCCAGCAGCCAAGGGGGACTAGCGGCACCCTACGAGCAGTACTTC
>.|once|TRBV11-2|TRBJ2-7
CASSDSAVGSAPRSYEQYF
TGTGCCAGCAGCGATAGTGCGGTGGGGTCGGCACCCCGATCCTACGAGCAGTACTTC
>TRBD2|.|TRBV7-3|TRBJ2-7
CASSPTSGGAYEQYF
TGTGCCAGCAGCCCGACTAGCGGGGGGGCCTACGAGCAGTACTTC
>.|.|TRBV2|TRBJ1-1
CAGAWPPSEAFF
TGTGCCGGCGCGTGGCCCCCCTCTGAAGCTTTCTTT
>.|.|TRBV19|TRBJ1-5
CASSDRIYSNQPQHF
TGTGCCAGTAGCGACAGGATATATAGCAATCAGCCCCAGCATTTT
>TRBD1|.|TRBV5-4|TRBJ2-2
CASSLGLEGARTGELFF
TGTGCCAGCAGCTTGGGCCTCGAGGGGGCGAGAACCGGGGAGCTGTTTTTT
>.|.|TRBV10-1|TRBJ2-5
CASSESGGKTQYF
TGCGCCAGCAGTGAGTCGGGAGGAAAGACCCAGTACTTC
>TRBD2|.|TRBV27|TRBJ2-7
CASSPLAGSYEQYF
TGTGCCAGCAGTCCTCTAGCGGGGTCCTACGAGCAGTACTTC
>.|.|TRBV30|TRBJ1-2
CAWSDFEGFSYGYTF
TGTGCCTGGAGCGACTTTGAGGGTTTCTCCTATGGCTACACCTTC
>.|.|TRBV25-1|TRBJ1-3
CASSELTDSGNTIYF
TGTGCCAGCAGTGAACTCACAGACTCTGGAAACACCATATATTTT
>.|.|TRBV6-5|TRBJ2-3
CASSYTITSTDTQYF
TGTGCCAGCAGTTATACTATTACTAGCACAGATACGCAGTATTTT
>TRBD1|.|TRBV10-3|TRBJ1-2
CAISLGTGGYGYTF
TGTGCCATCAGCCTCGGGACAGGGGGCTATGGCTACACCTTC
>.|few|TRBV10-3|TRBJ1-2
CAISYGQGYTF
TGTGCCATTAGCTATGGTCAGGGCTACACCTTC
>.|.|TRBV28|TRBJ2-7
CASSLYNEQYF
TGTGCCAGCAGTTTATACAACGAGCAGTACTTC
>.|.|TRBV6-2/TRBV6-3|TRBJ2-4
CASSYGGAGEDIQYF
TGTGCCAGCAGTTACGGGGGGGCGGGTGAGGACATTCAGTACTTC
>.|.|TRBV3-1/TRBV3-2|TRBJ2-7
CASSQVSGVLYEQYF
TGTGCCAGCAGCCAAGTGTCAGGGGTGCTCTACGAGCAGTACTTC
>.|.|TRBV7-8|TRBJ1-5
CASSFLRDVGNQPQHF
TGTGCCAGCAGCTTCCTCCGGGACGTAGGGAATCAGCCCCAGCATTTT
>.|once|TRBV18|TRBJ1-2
CASSQHPTGPYGDYTF
TGTGCCAGCTCACAACATCCGACAGGTCCTTATGGTGACTACACCTTC
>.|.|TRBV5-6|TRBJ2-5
CASSRVETQYF
TGTGCCAGCAGCCGGGTAGAGACCCAGTACTTC
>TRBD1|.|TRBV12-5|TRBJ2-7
CASGTGTGANEQYF
TGTGCTAGTGGTACGGGGACAGGGGCGAACGAGCAGTACTTC
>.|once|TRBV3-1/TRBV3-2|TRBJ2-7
CASSQQQAYEQYF
TGTGCCAGCAGCCAACAACAGGCCTACGAGCAGTACTTC
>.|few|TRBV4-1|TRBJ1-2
CASSQPEGYYGYTF
TGCGCCAGCAGCCAGCCGGAGGGGTACTATGGCTACACCTTC
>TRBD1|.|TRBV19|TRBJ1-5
CASAPQGAGRNQPQHF
TGTGCCAGTGCCCCCCAGGGGGCAGGGCGCAATCAGCCCCAGCATTTT
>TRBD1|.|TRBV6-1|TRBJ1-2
CASSDTGQGANYGYTF
TGTGCCAGCAGTGATACTGGACAGGGGGCTAACTATGGCTACACCTTC
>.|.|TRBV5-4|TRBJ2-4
CASSFELSGIQYF
TGTGCCAGCAGCTTCGAGCTATCAGGCATTCAGTACTTC
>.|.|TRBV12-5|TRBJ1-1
CASGLEMNTEAFF
TGTGCTAGTGGTTTGGAGATGAACACTGAAGCTTTCTTT
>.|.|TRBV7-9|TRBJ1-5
CASSLLESGVGRRNQPQHF
TGTGCCAGCAGCTTATTGGAGAGCGGTGTGGGCAGACGCAATCAGCCCCAGCATTTT
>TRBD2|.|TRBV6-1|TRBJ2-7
CASSEAASGGYEQYF
TGTGCCAGCAGTGAGGCGGCTAGCGGGGGATACGAGCAGTACTTC
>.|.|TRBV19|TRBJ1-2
CASRSRTATNYGYTF
TGTGCCAGTAGATCCAGGACAGCCACTAACTATGGCTACACCTTC
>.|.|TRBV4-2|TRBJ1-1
CASSHSSEMNTEAFF
TGTGCCAGCAGCCACTCGTCCGAGATGAACACTGAAGCTTTCTTT
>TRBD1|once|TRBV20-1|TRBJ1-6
CSASRDRANSPLHF
TGCAGTGCTAGTCGGGACAGGGCTAATTCACCCCTCCACTTT
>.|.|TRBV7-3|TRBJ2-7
CASRSTYEQYF
TGTGCCAGCAGATCGACTTACGAGCAGTACTTC